A selection of T cell receptor beta chains follows, all from one sample in a study of cytomegalovirus exposure and HLA in healthy donors. Sequenced by immunoSEQ multiplex PCR; TCRdb stores in-frame clones only, minus some. The sample lists some 98,000 clones; more than 75% were seen once. The specimen was PBMCs. The receptors come from a human donor in good health. The CDR3 runs from the conserved cysteine through the conserved F or W. The order of the fields is CDR3 length, D gene, V gene, clone size, J gene, CDR3 protein, CDR3 DNA. The D gene is left open where the match is weak. Not all rows give a size; the values are once, few, many and, for expanded clones, a class.

14,NA,TRBV19,NA,TRBJ2-5,CASSLGTSPETQYF,TGTGCCAGTAGTCTCGGGACTTCGCCCGAGACCCAGTACTTC
14,TRBD1,TRBV28,NA,TRBJ1-5,CASSGQGGNQPQHF,TGTGCCAGCAGTGGACAGGGGGGGAATCAGCCCCAGCATTTT
16,TRBD2,TRBV9,once,TRBJ2-5,CASSVTEGGTGETQYF,TGTGCCAGCAGCGTGACCGAGGGAGGGACGGGGGAGACCCAGTACTTC
15,TRBD2,TRBV6-4,many,TRBJ2-3,CASSLLAGGTDTQYF,TGTGCCAGCAGTCTACTAGCGGGGGGCACAGATACGCAGTATTTT
13,NA,TRBV7-9,NA,TRBJ1-2,CASSLGGDYGYTF,TGTGCCAGCAGCTTGGGAGGGGACTATGGCTACACCTTC
15,NA,TRBV4-3,NA,TRBJ1-2,CASSQEGGAGYGYTF,TGCGCCAGCAGCCAAGAAGGAGGGGCAGGTTATGGCTACACCTTC
15,NA,TRBV4-2,NA,TRBJ2-4,CASSQDNLAENIQYF,TGTGCCAGCAGCCAAGATAACTTGGCGGAAAACATTCAGTACTTC
14,NA,TRBV19,NA,TRBJ1-5,CASLGGTSNQPQHF,TGTGCCAGTCTGGGGGGGACGAGCAATCAGCCCCAGCATTTT
15,TRBD1,TRBV6-5,NA,TRBJ2-5,CASSYGGRGRETQYF,TGTGCCAGCAGTTATGGTGGCAGGGGGCGTGAGACCCAGTACTTC
13,NA,TRBV27,NA,TRBJ2-1,CASGHQVGNEQFF,TGTGCCAGCGGGCACCAGGTGGGCAATGAGCAGTTCTTC
11,NA,TRBV29-1,NA,TRBJ2-7,CSVVAGYEQYF,TGCAGCGTTGTGGCAGGCTACGAGCAGTACTTC
16,TRBD1,TRBV28,NA,TRBJ2-7,CASSGSGQGLSYEQYF,TGTGCCAGCAGTGGTTCGGGACAGGGGTTGTCCTACGAGCAGTACTTC
12,NA,TRBV7-2,few,TRBJ1-3,CASSGGGNTIYF,TGTGCCAGCAGTGGAGGAGGAAACACCATATATTTT
14,TRBD1,TRBV14,NA,TRBJ2-7,CASSLWTGAYEQYF,TGTGCCAGCAGCCTATGGACAGGGGCCTACGAGCAGTACTTC
16,TRBD1,TRBV11-2,NA,TRBJ1-4,CASSDKTGATNEKLFF,TGTGCCAGCAGCGATAAGACAGGGGCTACTAATGAAAAACTGTTTTTT
15,TRBD1,TRBV19,NA,TRBJ1-3,CASKRQGTYGNTIYF,TGTGCCAGCAAAAGACAGGGGACCTATGGAAACACCATATATTTT
14,NA,TRBV5-1,NA,TRBJ2-1,CASSYRDTYNEQFF,TGCGCCAGCAGCTACAGGGATACCTACAATGAGCAGTTCTTC
14,NA,TRBV7-2,NA,TRBJ2-6,CASSSGSGANVLTF,TGTGCCAGCAGCTCAGGGTCTGGGGCCAACGTCCTGACTTTC
18,TRBD2,TRBV7-2,NA,TRBJ2-1,CASSLASGRGLSYNEQFF,TGTGCCAGCAGCTTGGCTAGCGGGAGGGGGCTCTCCTACAATGAGCAGTTCTTC
18,TRBD2,TRBV18,NA,TRBJ2-7,CASSPAGLAGSPSYEQYF,TGTGCCAGCTCACCTGCGGGCCTAGCGGGGAGTCCCTCCTACGAGCAGTACTTC
17,NA,TRBV11-2,NA,TRBJ2-3,CASSLVAKGLGTDTQYF,TGTGCCAGCAGCTTAGTAGCTAAAGGCCTGGGCACAGATACGCAGTATTTT
12,NA,TRBV18,NA,TRBJ1-6,CASSPFDRPLHF,TGTGCCAGCTCACCTTTCGACAGGCCCCTCCACTTT
14,TRBD1,TRBV5-1,NA,TRBJ1-4,CASSRGQSNEKLFF,TGCGCCAGCAGCCGGGGACAGTCCAATGAAAAACTGTTTTTT
14,TRBD1,TRBV5-4,NA,TRBJ1-2,CASSFGQANYGYTF,TGTGCCAGCAGCTTTGGACAGGCCAACTATGGCTACACCTTC
13,TRBD1,TRBV5-1,NA,TRBJ1-4,CASSSGQSEKLFF,TGCGCCAGCAGCTCGGGACAGAGTGAAAAACTGTTTTTT
14,TRBD2,TRBV5-1,NA,TRBJ2-1,CASSWGLAGDEQFF,TGCGCCAGCAGCTGGGGACTAGCGGGAGATGAGCAGTTCTTC
11,NA,TRBV30,NA,TRBJ2-7,CASTDSYEQYF,TGTGCCTCGACCGACAGCTACGAGCAGTACTTC
20,TRBD2,TRBV19,NA,TRBJ2-2,CASSTPLAGGDHGNTGELFF,TGTGCCAGTAGTACCCCACTAGCGGGAGGCGATCATGGTAACACCGGGGAGCTGTTTTTT
15,NA,TRBV6-6,NA,TRBJ1-2,CASSYSSTANYGYTF,TGTGCCAGCAGTTACTCGTCTACAGCTAACTATGGCTACACCTTC
12,NA,TRBV13,NA,TRBJ1-1,CASSPNGDEAFF,TGTGCCAGCAGCCCTAACGGAGATGAAGCTTTCTTT
15,TRBD1,TRBV5-1,NA,TRBJ2-7,CASSWLGQGLSEQYF,TGCGCCAGCAGCTGGTTGGGACAGGGGTTGTCCGAGCAGTACTTC
15,NA,TRBV27,NA,TRBJ2-7,CASSGRRHPTYEQYF,TGTGCCAGCAGTGGCAGGAGGCACCCTACCTACGAGCAGTACTTC
11,TRBD1,TRBV6-5,few,TRBJ1-6,CASRGTGPLHF,TGTGCCAGCAGGGGGACAGGACCCCTCCACTTT
13,NA,TRBV9,NA,TRBJ2-7,CASSQATGYEQYF,TGTGCCAGCAGCCAGGCGACAGGTTACGAGCAGTACTTC
12,TRBD1,TRBV15,NA,TRBJ2-7,CATSGTADEQYF,TGTGCCACCAGTGGGACAGCTGACGAGCAGTACTTC
14,NA,TRBV19,few,TRBJ2-5,CASSSRTVQETQYF,TGTGCCAGTAGTTCCAGGACAGTACAAGAGACCCAGTACTTC
14,NA,TRBV6-5,NA,TRBJ2-7,CASSYSIQGYEQYF,TGTGCCAGCAGTTACTCGATCCAGGGTTACGAGCAGTACTTC